The text below deals with one T cell receptor (beta chain). Its antigen is not identified. PCR was performed using 60 Vbeta and 13 Jbeta primers. Here immunoSEQ multiplex PCR was the method, and the copy in TCRdb shows in-frame clones only, minus some. The ten top clones account for under 3%, within a sample of 45,000 to 60,000 clones. This record belongs to a study of cytomegalovirus exposure and HLA in healthy donors. Study results and caveats: For most subjects, TCR beta sequences were reported to predict HLA-A and HLA-B alleles with accuracy. A later examination showed that TCR association rates differed by HLA locus, with DRB1 most and HLA-C fewest.

V trimming: 4 bases; J trimming: 1 base; junction bases outside the gene matches: 5. Germline V CDR1 and CDR2: LNHDA, SQIVND (reference sequence). CDR3 size: 15 residues. The chain employs TRBV19 and TRBJ1-1, with TRBD1 matching over 8 bases. Sequences were obtained from PBMCs. The TCR sequence derives from a female donor in good health and CMV-seronegative. CDR3 residues: CASSTKGTGNTEAFF. In nucleotides, the CDR3 is TGTGCCAGTAGTACAAAAGGGACAGGGAACACTGAAGCTTTCTTT.